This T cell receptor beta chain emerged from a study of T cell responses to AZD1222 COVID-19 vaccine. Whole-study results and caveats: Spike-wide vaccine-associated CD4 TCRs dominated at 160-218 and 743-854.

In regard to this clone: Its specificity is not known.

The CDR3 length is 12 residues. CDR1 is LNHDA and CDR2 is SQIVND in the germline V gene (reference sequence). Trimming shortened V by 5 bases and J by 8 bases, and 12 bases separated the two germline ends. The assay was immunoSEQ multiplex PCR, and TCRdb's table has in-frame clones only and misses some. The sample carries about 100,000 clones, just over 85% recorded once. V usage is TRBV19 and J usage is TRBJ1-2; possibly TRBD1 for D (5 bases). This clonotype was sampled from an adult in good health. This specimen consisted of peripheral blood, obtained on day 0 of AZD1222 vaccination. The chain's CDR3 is CASSLGTDGYTF. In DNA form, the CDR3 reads TGTGCCAGTAGTCTGGGGACTGACGGCTACACCTTC.